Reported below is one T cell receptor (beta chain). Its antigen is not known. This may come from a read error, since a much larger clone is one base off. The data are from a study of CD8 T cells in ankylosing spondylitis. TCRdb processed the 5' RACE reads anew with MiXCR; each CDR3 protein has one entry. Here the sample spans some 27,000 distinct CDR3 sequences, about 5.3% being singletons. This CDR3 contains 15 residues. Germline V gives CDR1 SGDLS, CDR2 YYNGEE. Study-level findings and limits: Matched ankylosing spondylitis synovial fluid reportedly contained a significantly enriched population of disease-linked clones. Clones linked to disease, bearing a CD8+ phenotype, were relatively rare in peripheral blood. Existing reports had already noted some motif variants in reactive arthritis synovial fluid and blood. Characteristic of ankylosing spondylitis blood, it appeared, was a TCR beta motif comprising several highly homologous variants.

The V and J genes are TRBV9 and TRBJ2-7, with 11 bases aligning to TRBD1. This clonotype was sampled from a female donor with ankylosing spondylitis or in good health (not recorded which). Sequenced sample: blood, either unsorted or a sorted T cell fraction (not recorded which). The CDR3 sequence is CASSGRTGGATEEYF. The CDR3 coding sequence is TGTGCCAGCAGCGGACGGACAGGGGGCGCGACCGAGGAGTACTTC.